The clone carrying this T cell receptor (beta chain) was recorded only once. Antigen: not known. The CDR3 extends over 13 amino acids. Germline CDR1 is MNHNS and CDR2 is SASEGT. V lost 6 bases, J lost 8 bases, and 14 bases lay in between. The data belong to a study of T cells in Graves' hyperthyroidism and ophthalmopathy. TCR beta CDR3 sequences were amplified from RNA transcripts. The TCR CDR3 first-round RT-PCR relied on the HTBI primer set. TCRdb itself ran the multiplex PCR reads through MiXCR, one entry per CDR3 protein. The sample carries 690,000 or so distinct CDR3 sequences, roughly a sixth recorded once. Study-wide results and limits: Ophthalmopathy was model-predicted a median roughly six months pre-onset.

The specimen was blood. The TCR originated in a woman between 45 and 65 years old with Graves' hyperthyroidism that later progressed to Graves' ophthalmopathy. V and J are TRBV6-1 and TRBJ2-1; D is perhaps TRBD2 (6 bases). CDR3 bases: TGTGCCAGCAGCCGAAGGCGGGGCCATGAGCAGTTCTTC. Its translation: CASSRRRGHEQFF.